Below, 2 T cell receptor beta chains from the same sample are listed, as sequenced in a study of CD8+ T cells in alopecia areata. Sampling of alopecia areata patients yielded lesional scalp punch biopsies as well as peripheral blood. After isolation, RNA underwent reverse transcription to generate cDNA as the sequencing template. The repertoire was sequenced with immunoSEQ multiplex PCR; TCRdb's copy has only in-frame clones and lacks some. The sample carries over 9,000 clones, 50% to 70% recorded once. The source material was skin. The receptors originated from a human donor with alopecia areata.

The chain uses TRBV7-6 and TRBJ2-3; TRBD1 is a possible D gene (5 bases). The CDR3 has 16 amino acids. CDR1 is SGHVS and CDR2 is FNYEAQ in the germline V gene. V was trimmed by 1 base and J by 2 bases, leaving 13 bases between them. CDR3 protein: CASSLGDSTITDTQYF. The CDR3 nucleotides are TGTGCCAGCAGCTTAGGCGACAGTACTATCACAGATACGCAGTATTTT.

The chain joins TRBV7-9 to TRBJ2-4; tentative D call: TRBD1 (6 bases). The CDR3 spans 16 residues. The V and J ends lost 1 base and 3 bases respectively, with 13 bases between them. From germline, CDR1 is SEHNR and CDR2 FQNEAQ (reference sequence). The CDR3 region has the DNA TGTGCCAGCAGCTTAGAAGGACAGTCATACAAAAACATTCAGTACTTC. Its protein is CASSLEGQSYKNIQYF.